This T cell receptor beta chain is from a study of blood T cell repertoires in COVID-19. On the study more broadly: COVID-19 samples from acute and convalescent phases originated in the United States, Italy and Spain. From T cells, B-cell-depleted T cells, or PBMCs came the material, which was cDNA or gDNA.

Original processing notes: How many nucleated cells were present was estimated from reference gene primer amplification. TCRdb's copy holds only in-frame clones and misses some; the assay was immunoSEQ multiplex PCR. V, J and clone size were drawn from that table, and D and trimming were deduced from the DNA. The sample lists roughly 160,000 clones, about 86% occurring once. The CDR3 extends over 15 amino acids. Germline V gene sequence: CDR1 LGHDT, CDR2 YNNKEL (reference sequence). Trimming removed 4 bases from V and 12 bases from J; junction bases left unmatched: 17. This clonotype was obtained from a man aged 55 to 69 with acute or convalescent COVID-19. The chain links TRBV3-1 (or the pseudogene TRBV3-2) to TRBJ1-1; 7 bases are shared with TRBD1. The sequenced material came from peripheral blood. CDR3 in DNA: TGTGCCAGCAGCCCTGCGTCGGGACAGTCCTTTGGGTCTTTCTTT. Translating it yields CASSPASGQSFGSFF.